The sequence of this T cell receptor (beta chain) was determined in a study of cytomegalovirus exposure and HLA in healthy donors. Points from the study as a whole: In a later analysis, TCR beta V- and J-gene trimming showed a link to a missense DCLRE1C variant. Earlier analysis looked at TCR beta V segments, and most were productive about 90% or about 30% of the time.

This clone was detected only a few times. No antigen is known for it. Both 60 Vbeta primers and 13 Jbeta primers went into the PCR. Measured with immunoSEQ multiplex PCR; TCRdb has only the in-frame clones, and not every one. The sample contains fewer than 150,000 clones, 75% to 85% of which appear only once. V was clipped by 8 bases and J by 1 base; unmatched bases: 2. The V gene's germline CDR1 is SNHLY and CDR2 FYNNEI. The CDR3 extends over 13 amino acids. Sequences were obtained from PBMCs. The TCR sequence derives from a man aged 35 to 55 in good health and CMV-seronegative. The J gene is TRBJ1-1, the V gene TRBV2; 9 bases agree with TRBD1. CDR3 DNA sequence: TGTGCCAGCCGGGACAGGGAGAACACTGAAGCTTTCTTT. This codes for CASRDRENTEAFF.